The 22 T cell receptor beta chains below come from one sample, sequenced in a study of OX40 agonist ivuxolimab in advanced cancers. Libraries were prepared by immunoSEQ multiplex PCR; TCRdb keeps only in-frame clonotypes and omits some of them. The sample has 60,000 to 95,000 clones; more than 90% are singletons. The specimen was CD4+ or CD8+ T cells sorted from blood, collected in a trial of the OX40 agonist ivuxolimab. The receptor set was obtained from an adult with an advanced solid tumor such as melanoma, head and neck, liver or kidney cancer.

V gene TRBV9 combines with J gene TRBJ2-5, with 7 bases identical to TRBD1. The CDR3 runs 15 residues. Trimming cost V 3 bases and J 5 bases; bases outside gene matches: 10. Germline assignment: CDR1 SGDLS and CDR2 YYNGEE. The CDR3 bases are TGTGCCAGCAGCGCCTCCAGACAGGGAAGGGAGACCCAGTACTTC. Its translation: CASSASRQGRETQYF. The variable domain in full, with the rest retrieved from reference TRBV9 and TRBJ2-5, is DSGVTQTPKHLITATGQRVTLRCSPRSGDLSVYWYQQSLDQGLQFLIQYYNGEERAKGNILERFSAQQFPDLHSELNLSSLELGDSALYFCASSASRQGRETQYFGPGTRLLVL.

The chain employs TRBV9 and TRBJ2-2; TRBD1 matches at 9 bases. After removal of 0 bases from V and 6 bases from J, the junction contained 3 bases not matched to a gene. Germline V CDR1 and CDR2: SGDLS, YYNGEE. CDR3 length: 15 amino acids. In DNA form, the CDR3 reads TGTGCCAGCAGCGTAGAGGGACAGGGCGCCGGGGAGCTGTTTTTT. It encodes CASSVEGQGAGELFF.

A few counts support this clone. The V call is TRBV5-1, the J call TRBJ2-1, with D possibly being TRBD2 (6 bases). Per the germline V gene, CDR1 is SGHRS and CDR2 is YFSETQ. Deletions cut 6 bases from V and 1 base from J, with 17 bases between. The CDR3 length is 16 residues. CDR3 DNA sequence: TGCGCCAGCACCCTGTACGAGGGAGGTTCCTACAATGAGCAGTTCTTC. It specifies CASTLYEGGSYNEQFF.

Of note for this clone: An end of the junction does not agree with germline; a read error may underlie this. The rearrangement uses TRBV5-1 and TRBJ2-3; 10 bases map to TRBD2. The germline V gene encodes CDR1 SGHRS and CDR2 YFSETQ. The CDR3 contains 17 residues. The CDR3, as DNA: TGCGCCAGCAGCCCCGGTCTAGCGGGAGTCCCCACATATACGCAGTATTTT. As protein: CASSPGLAGVPTYTQYF. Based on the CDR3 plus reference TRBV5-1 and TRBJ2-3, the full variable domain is KAGVTQTPRYLIKTRGQQVTLSCSPISGHRSVSWYQQTPGQGLQFLFEYFSETQRNKGNFPGRFSGRQFSNSRSEMNVSTLELGDSALYLCASSPGLAGVPTYTQYFGPGTRLTVL.

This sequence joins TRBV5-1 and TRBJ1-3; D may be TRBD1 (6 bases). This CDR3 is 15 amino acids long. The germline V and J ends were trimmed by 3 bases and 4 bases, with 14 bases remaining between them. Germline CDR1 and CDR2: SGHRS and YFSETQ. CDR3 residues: CASSWDGTLGNTIYF. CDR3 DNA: TGCGCCAGCAGCTGGGACGGGACACTGGGAAACACCATATATTTT.

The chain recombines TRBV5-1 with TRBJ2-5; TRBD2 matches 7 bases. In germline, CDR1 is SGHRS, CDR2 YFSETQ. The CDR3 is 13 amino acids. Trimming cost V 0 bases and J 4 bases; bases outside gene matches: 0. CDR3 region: CASSLGLAETQYF. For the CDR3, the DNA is TGCGCCAGCAGCTTGGGACTAGCAGAGACCCAGTACTTC.

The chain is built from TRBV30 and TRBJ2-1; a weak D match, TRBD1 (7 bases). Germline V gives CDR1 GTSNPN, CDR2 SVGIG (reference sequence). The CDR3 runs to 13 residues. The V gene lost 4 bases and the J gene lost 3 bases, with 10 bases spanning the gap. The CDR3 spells CAWTQGGYNEQFF. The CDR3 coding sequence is TGTGCCTGGACCCAGGGGGGCTACAATGAGCAGTTCTTC.

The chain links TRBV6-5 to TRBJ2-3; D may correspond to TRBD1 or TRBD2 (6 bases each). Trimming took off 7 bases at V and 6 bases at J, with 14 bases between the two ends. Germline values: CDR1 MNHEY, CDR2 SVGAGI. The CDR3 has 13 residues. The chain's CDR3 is CASNEGGVDTQYF. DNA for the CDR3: TGTGCCAGCAACGAGGGGGGCGTTGATACGCAGTATTTT.

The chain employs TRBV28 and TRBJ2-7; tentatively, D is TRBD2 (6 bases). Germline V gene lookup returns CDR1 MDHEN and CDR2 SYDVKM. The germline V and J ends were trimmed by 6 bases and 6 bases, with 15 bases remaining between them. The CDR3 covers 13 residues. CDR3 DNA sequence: TGTGCCAGCAGACAAATGGGGGGTCGCGAGCAGTACTTC. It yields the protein CASRQMGGREQYF.

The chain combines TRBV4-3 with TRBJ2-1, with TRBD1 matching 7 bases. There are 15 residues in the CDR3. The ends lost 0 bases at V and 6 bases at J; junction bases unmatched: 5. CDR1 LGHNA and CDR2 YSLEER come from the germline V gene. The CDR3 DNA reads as TGCGCCAGCAGCCAAGAAGGGGCAGGGGGCAATGAGCAGTTCTTC. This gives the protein CASSQEGAGGNEQFF.

DNA of the CDR3: TGTGCCTGGAGTGTAGGAACAGCCAACCAAGAGACCCAGTACTTC. Its protein is CAWSVGTANQETQYF. The rearrangement links TRBV30 to TRBJ2-5; no clear D gene. V was clipped by 0 bases and J by 0 bases, with 11 bases between them. CDR1 is GTSNPN and CDR2 is SVGIG in the germline V gene (reference sequence). The CDR3 is 15 amino acids.

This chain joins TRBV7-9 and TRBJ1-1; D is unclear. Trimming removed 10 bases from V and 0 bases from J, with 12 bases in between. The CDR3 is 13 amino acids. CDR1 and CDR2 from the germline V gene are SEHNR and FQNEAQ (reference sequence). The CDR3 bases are TGTGCCACCGAGAGAACCATGAACACTGAAGCTTTCTTT. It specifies CATERTMNTEAFF.

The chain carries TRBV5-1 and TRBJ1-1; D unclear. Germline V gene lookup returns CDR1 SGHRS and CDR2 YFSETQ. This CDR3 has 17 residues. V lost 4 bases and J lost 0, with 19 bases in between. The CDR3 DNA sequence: TGCGCCAGCAGCCCGGGATCGGAGTCCCGGATGAACACTGAAGCTTTCTTT. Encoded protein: CASSPGSESRMNTEAFF.

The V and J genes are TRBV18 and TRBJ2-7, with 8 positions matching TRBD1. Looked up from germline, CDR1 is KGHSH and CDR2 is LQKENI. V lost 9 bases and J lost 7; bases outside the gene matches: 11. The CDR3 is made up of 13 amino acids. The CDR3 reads CASKTGVMGEQYF. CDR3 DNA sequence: TGTGCCAGTAAGACAGGGGTTATGGGGGAGCAGTACTTC.

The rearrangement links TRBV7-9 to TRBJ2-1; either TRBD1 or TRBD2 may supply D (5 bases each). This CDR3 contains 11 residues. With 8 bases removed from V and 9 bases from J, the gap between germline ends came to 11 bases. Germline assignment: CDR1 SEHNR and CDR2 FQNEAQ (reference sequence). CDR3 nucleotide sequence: TGTGCCAGCGGATTTGGGGGTGAGCAGTTCTTC. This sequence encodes CASGFGGEQFF.

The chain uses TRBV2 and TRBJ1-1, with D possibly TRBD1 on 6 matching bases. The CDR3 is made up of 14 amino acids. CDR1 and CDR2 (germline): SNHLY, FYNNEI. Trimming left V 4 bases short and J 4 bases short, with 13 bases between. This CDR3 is CASSVGEGGTEAFF. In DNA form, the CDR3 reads TGTGCCAGCAGTGTGGGAGAAGGGGGCACTGAAGCTTTCTTT.

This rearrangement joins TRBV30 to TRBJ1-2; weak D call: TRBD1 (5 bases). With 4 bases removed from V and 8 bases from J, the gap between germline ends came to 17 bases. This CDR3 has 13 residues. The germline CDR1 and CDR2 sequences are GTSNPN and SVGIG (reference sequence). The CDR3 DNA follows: TGTGCCTGGAACCCCGGGACGGATGGGGGCTACACCTTC. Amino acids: CAWNPGTDGGYTF. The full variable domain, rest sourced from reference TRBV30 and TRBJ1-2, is SQTIHQWPATLVQPVGSPLSLECTVEGTSNPNLYWYRQAAGRGLQLLFYSVGIGQISSEVPQNLSASRPQDRQFILSSKKLLLSDSGFYLCAWNPGTDGGYTFGSGTRLTVV.

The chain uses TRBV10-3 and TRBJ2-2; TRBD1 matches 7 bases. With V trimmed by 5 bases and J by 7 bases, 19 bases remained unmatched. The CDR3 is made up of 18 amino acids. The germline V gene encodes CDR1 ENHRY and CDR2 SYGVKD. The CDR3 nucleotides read TGTGCCATCAGTTCCGGGCAACACTCAACCGGACAGGACGGGGAGCTGTTTTTT. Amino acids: CAISSGQHSTGQDGELFF.

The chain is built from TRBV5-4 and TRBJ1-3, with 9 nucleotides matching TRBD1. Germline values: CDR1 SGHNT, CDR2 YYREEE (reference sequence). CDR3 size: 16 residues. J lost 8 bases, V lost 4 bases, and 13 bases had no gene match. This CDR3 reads CASSPDRGSRVDTIYF. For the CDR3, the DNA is TGTGCCAGCAGCCCGGACAGGGGAAGTCGGGTAGACACCATATATTTT. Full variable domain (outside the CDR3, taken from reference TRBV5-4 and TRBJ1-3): ETGVTQSPTHLIKTRGQQVTLRCSSQSGHNTVSWYQQALGQGPQFIFQYYREEENGRGNFPPRFSGLQFPNYSSELNVNALELDDSALYLCASSPDRGSRVDTIYFGEGSWLTVV.

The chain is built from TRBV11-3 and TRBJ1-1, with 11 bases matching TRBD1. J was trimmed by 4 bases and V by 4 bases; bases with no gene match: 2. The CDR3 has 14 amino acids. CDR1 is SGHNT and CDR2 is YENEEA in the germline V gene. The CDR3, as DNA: TGTGCCAGCAGCTCCGGGACAGGGGGCACTGAAGCTTTCTTT. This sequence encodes CASSSGTGGTEAFF.

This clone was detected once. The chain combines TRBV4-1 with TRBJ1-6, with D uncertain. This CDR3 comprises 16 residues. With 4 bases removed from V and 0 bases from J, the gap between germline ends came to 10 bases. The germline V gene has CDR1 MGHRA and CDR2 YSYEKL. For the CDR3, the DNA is TGCGCCAGCAGCCTGTTGTGGGGCTCCTATAATTCACCCCTCCACTTT. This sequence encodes CASSLLWGSYNSPLHF.

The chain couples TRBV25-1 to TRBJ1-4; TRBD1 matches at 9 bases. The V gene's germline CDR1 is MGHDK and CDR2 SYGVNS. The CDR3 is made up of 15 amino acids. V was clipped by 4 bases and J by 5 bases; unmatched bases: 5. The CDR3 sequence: CASSGVGQGNEKLFF. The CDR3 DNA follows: TGTGCCAGCAGTGGTGTAGGACAGGGGAATGAAAAACTGTTTTTT.